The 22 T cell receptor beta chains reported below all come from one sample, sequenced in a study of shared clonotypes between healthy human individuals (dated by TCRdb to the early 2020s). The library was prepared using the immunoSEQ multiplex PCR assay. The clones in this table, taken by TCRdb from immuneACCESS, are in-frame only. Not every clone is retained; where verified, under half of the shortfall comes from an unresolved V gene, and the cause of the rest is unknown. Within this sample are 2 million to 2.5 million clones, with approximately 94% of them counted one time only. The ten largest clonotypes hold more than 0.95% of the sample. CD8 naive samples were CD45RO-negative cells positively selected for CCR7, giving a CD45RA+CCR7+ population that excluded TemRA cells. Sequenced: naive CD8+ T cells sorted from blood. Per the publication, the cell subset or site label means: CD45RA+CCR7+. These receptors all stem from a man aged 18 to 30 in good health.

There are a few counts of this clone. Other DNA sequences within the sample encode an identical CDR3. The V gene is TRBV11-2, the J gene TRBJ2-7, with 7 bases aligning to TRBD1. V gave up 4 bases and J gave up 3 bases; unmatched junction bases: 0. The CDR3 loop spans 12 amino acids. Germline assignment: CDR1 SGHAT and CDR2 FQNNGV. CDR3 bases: TGTGCCAGCAGCTGGGACAGCTACGAGCAGTACTTC. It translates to CASSWDSYEQYF.

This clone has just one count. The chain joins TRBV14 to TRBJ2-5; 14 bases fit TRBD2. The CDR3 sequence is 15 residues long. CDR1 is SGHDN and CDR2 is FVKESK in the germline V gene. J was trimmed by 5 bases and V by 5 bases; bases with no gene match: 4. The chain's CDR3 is CASSWTSGRWETQYF. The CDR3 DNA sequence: TGTGCCAGCAGCTGGACTAGCGGGAGGTGGGAGACCCAGTACTTC. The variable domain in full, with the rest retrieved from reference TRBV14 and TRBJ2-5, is EAGVTQFPSHSVIEKGQTVTLRCDPISGHDNLYWYRRVMGKEIKFLLHFVKESKQDESGMPNNRFLAERTGGTYSTLKVQPAELEDSGVYFCASSWTSGRWETQYFGPGTRLLVL.

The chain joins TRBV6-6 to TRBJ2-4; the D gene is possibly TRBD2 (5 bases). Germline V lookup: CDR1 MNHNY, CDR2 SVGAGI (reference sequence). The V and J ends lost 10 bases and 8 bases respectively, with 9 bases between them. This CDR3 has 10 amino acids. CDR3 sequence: CATLGDIQYF. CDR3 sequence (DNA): TGTGCCACCCTCGGGGACATTCAGTACTTC.

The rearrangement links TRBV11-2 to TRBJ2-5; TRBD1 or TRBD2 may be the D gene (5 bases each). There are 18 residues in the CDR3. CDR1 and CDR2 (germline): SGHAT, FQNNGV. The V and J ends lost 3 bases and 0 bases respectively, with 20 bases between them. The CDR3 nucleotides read TGTGCCAGCAGCTTGAGGGATATGAGTGGGGCATACCAAGAGACCCAGTACTTC. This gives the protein CASSLRDMSGAYQETQYF. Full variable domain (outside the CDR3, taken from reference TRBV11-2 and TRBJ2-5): EAGVAQSPRYKIIEKRQSVAFWCNPISGHATLYWYQQILGQGPKLLIQFQNNGVVDDSQLPKDRFSAERLKGVDSTLKIQPAKLEDSAVYLCASSLRDMSGAYQETQYFGPGTRLLVL.

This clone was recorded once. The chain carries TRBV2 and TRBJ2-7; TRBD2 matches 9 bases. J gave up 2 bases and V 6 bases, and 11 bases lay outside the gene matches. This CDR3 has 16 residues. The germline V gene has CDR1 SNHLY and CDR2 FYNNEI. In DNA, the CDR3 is TGTGCCAGCAGGGGGGGGAGCGGGAGGCCCCCCTACGAGCAGTACTTC. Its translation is CASRGGSGRPPYEQYF.

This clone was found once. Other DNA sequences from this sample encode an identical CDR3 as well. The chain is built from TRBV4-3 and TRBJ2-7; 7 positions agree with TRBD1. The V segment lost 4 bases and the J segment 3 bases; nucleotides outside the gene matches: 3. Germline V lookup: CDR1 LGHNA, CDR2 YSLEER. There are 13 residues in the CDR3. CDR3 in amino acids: CASSPRQGYEQYF. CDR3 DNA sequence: TGCGCCAGCAGCCCGCGACAGGGCTACGAGCAGTACTTC.

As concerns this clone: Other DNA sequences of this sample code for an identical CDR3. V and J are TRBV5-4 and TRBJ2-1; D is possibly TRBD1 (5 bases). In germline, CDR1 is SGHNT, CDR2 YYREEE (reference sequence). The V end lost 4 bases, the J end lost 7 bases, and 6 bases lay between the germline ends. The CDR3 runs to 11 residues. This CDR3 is CASSPGNEQFF. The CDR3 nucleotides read TGTGCCAGCAGCCCAGGGAATGAGCAGTTCTTC. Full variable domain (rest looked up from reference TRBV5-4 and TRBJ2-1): ETGVTQSPTHLIKTRGQQVTLRCSSQSGHNTVSWYQQALGQGPQFIFQYYREEENGRGNFPPRFSGLQFPNYSSELNVNALELDDSALYLCASSPGNEQFFGPGTRLTVL.

The CDR3 coding sequence is TGTGCCAGCAGCGTAGGGTATTACGAAACCTACGAGCAGTACTTC. Its protein is CASSVGYYETYEQYF. This chain connects TRBV9 to TRBJ2-7; D unresolved. CDR3 length: 15 residues. Trimming took off 0 bases at V and 2 bases at J, with 12 bases between the two ends. Germline CDR1 is SGDLS and CDR2 is YYNGEE.

As DNA, the CDR3 is TGTGCCAGCAGTTTATCAGGACAGCGCTACGAGCAGTACTTC. It is translated as CASSLSGQRYEQYF. The chain has TRBV27 and TRBJ2-7; tentatively, D is TRBD1 (6 bases). Germline CDR1 MNHEY, CDR2 SMNVEV (reference sequence). The CDR3 extends over 14 amino acids. Trimming removed 0 bases at V and 3 bases at J, with 9 bases between.

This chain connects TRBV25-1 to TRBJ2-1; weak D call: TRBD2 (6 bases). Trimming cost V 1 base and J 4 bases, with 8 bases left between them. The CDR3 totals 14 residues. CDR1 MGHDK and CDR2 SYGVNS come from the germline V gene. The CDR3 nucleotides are TGTGCCAGCAGTGAATCGGCGGGGTACAATGAGCAGTTCTTC. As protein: CASSESAGYNEQFF.

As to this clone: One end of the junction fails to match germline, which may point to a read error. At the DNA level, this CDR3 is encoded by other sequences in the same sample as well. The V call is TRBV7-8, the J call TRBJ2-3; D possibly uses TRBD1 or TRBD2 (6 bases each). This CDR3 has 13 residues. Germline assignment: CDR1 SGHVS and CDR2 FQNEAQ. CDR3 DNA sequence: TGTGCCAGCAGCCCCGGGGGCACAGACACGCAGTATTTT. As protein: CASSPGGTDTQYF.

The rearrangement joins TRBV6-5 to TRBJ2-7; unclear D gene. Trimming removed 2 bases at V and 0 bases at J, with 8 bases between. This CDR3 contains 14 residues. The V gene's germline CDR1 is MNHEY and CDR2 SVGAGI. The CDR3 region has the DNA TGTGCCAGCAGTTACGATAGTAGCTCCTACGAGCAGTACTTC. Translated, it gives CASSYDSSSYEQYF.

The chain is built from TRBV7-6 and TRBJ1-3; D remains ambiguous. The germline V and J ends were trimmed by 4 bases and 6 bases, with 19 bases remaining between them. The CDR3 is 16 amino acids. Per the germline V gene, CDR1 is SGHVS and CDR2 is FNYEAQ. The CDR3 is CASSSNGDVALNTIYF. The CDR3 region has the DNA TGTGCCAGCAGCTCGAATGGGGATGTTGCTTTAAACACCATATATTTT.

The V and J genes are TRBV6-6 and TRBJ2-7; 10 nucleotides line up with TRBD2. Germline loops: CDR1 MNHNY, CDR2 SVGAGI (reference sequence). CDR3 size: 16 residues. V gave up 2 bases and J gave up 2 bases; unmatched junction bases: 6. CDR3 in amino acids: CASSYGTSGGAYEQYF. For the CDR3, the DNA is TGTGCCAGCAGTTACGGTACCAGCGGGGGGGCCTACGAGCAGTACTTC.

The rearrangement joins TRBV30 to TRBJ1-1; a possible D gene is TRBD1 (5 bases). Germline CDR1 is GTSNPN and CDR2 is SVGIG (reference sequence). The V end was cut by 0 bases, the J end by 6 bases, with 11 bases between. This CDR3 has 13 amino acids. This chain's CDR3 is CAWSVGDLAEAFF. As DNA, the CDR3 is TGTGCCTGGAGTGTAGGGGATTTGGCTGAAGCTTTCTTT.

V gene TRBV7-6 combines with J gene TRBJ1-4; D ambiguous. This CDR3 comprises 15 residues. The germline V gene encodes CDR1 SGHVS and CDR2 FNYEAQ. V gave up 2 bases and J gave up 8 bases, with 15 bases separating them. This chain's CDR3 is CASSLTTVIGEKLFF. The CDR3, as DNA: TGTGCCAGCAGCTTAACGACGGTCATAGGGGAAAAACTGTTTTTT.

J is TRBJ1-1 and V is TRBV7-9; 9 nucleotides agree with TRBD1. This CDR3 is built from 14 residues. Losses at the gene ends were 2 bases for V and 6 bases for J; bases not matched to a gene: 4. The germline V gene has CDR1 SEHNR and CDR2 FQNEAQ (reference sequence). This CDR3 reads CASSLWDRDSEAFF. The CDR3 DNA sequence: TGTGCCAGCAGCTTATGGGACAGGGACTCTGAAGCTTTCTTT.

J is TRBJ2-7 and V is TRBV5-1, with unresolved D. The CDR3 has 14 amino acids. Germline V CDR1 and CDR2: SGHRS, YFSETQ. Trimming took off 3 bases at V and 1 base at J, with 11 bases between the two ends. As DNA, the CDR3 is TGCGCCAGCAGCTGGGATGGCGTTTCCTACGAGCAGTACTTC. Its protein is CASSWDGVSYEQYF.

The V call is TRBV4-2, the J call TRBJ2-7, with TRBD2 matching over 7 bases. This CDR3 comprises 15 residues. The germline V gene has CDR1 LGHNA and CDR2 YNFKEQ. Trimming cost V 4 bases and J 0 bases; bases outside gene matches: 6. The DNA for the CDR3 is TGTGCCAGCAGCCTAATGGCGGGAGACTCCTACGAGCAGTACTTC. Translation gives CASSLMAGDSYEQYF.

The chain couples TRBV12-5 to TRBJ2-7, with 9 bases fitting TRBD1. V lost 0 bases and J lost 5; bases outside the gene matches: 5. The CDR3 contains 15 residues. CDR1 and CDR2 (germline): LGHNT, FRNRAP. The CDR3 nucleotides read TGTGCTAGTGGTTTGGTAAAGGGACAGGGCCACGAGCAGTACTTC. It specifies CASGLVKGQGHEQYF.

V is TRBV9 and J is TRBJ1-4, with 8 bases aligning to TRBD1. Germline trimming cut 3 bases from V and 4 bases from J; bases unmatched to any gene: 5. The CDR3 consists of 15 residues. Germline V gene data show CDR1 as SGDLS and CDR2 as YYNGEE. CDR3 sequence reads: CASSGQGRINEKLFF. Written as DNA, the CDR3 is TGTGCCAGCAGCGGACAGGGGCGTATTAATGAAAAACTGTTTTTT.

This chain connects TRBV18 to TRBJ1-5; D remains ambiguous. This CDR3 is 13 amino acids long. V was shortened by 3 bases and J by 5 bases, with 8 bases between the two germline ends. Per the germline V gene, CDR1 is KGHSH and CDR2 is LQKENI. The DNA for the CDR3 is TGTGCCAGCTCACCCGAGTCCTATCAGCCCCAGCATTTT. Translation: CASSPESYQPQHF. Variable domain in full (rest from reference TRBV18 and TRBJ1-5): NAGVMQNPRHLVRRRGQEARLRCSPMKGHSHVYWYRQLPEEGLKFMVYLQKENIIDESGMPKERFSAEFPKEGPSILRIQQVVRGDSAAYFCASSPESYQPQHFGDGTRLSIL.